These 17 T cell receptor beta chains were all obtained from the same sample, sequenced in a study. TCRdb processed the 5' RACE reads anew with MiXCR; each CDR3 protein has one entry. The data hold about 11,000 distinct CDR3 sequences, with 40% to 55% observed a single time. The sequenced material came from tumor-infiltrating naive CD4+ T cells sorted from the breast tumor. Subset given: naive CD4+ T cells, CD4+CD45RA+CD25-. Source of these receptors: a female donor with breast cancer.

The chain has TRBV6-2 or TRBV6-3 and TRBJ1-1, with a possible D match to TRBD1 (5 bases). Per germline, CDR1 MNHEY and CDR2 SVGEGT. The CDR3 loop spans 13 amino acids. Trimming cost V 4 bases and J 8 bases, with 14 bases left between them. CDR3 sequence: CASSFQGTEEAFF. CDR3 DNA sequence: TGTGCCAGCAGTTTCCAGGGCACCGAGGAAGCTTTCTTT.

The gene calls are TRBV6-1 and TRBJ1-5, with TRBD1 as a possible D gene (5 bases). The CDR3 has 13 amino acids. The V end was cut by 4 bases, the J end by 7 bases, with 11 bases between. Germline V gene lookup returns CDR1 MNHNS and CDR2 SASEGT. The CDR3 reads CASSVQVLQPQHF. DNA for the CDR3: TGTGCCAGCAGTGTACAGGTACTCCAGCCCCAGCATTTT.

A single count supports this clonotype. A much larger clone differs from this one at a single base, so this may be a read error. The rearrangement links TRBV7-9 to TRBJ2-1; D possibly corresponds to TRBD1 (5 bases). CDR1 is SEHNR and CDR2 is FQNEAQ in the germline V gene (reference sequence). The length of the CDR3 is 15 residues. The CDR3, as DNA: TGTGCCTGCAGTAAAAGACAGAGCTCCTACAATGAGCAGTTCTTC. Amino acid sequence: CACSKRQSSYNEQFF. Looking up the rest from reference TRBV7-9 and TRBJ2-1 gives the full variable domain: DTGVSQNPRHKITKRGQNVTFRCDPISEHNRLYWYRQTLGQGPEFLTYFQNEAQLEKSRLLSDRFSAERPKGSFSTLEIQRTEQGDSAMYLCACSKRQSSYNEQFFGPGTRLTVL.

This clonotype has more than one count but fewer than ten. This rearrangement joins TRBV5-1 to TRBJ2-5; the match to TRBD1 covers 8 bases. CDR1 and CDR2 (germline): SGHRS, YFSETQ. The J segment lost 5 bases and the V segment lost 8 bases, leaving 11 bases of the junction unmatched. This CDR3 has 14 residues. DNA of the CDR3: TGCGCCAGTTGCGATTCAGGGGGCCGCGAGACCCAGTACTTC. Its protein is CASCDSGGRETQYF.

The sample holds a few counts of this clonotype. This chain uses TRBV18 with TRBJ2-5; D gene ambiguous. Germline assignment: CDR1 KGHSH and CDR2 LQKENI. V lost 6 bases and J 5 bases, leaving 1 base between the germline ends. This CDR3 contains 9 residues. The CDR3, as DNA: TGTGCCAGCTCCGAGACCCAGTACTTC. The encoded protein is CASSETQYF.

By share of the sample, this clonotype is medium-sized. This sequence joins TRBV6-5 and TRBJ2-5; D not certain. The V and J ends lost 2 bases and 1 base respectively, with 8 bases between them. Germline V gene lookup returns CDR1 MNHEY and CDR2 SVGAGI. The CDR3 has 14 amino acids. The CDR3, as DNA: TGTGCCAGCAGTTACAAGGCTATCCAAGAGACCCAGTACTTC. Its protein is CASSYKAIQETQYF.

As for this clonotype: A junction end diverges from the germline sequence, so it may reflect a read error. The genes are TRBV11-2 and TRBJ2-1; 7 nucleotides agree with TRBD1. Germline V gene data show CDR1 as SGHAT and CDR2 as FQNNGV. This CDR3 region has 11 residues. The CDR3 DNA reads as TGTGCCGGCAGCTTAGGACAGGAGACGTTCTTC. Amino acids: CAGSLGQETFF.

V usage is TRBV12-3 or TRBV12-4 and J usage is TRBJ2-6; D not certain. The CDR3 covers 15 residues. Trimming took 5 bases from V and 1 from J, leaving 9 bases between them. Written as DNA, the CDR3 is TGTGCCAGCAGTCCCGGGCCTTCTGGGGCCAACGTCCTGACTTTC. As protein: CASSPGPSGANVLTF.

This chain links TRBV9 with TRBJ2-3, with D tentatively TRBD1 or TRBD2 (5 bases each). V lost 3 bases and J 5 bases, leaving 22 bases between the germline ends. This CDR3 region has 17 residues. Germline V gives CDR1 SGDLS, CDR2 YYNGEE. The CDR3: CASSAHSTGQGEDTQYF. CDR3 in DNA: TGTGCCAGCAGCGCACACTCAACGGGGCAGGGCGAAGATACGCAGTATTTT.

This clonotype was detected only a few times. J is TRBJ2-2 and V is TRBV12-3 or TRBV12-4; D uncertain. The CDR3 spans 11 residues. The germline V and J ends were trimmed by 8 bases and 6 bases, with 7 bases remaining between them. The CDR3 region is CASRLSGELFF. In nucleotides, the CDR3 is TGTGCCAGCCGACTCTCCGGGGAGCTGTTTTTT.

Only a few counts were recorded for this clonotype. The chain links TRBV11-3 to TRBJ2-1, with 11 bases that match TRBD1. Germline CDR1 SGHNT, CDR2 YENEEA. The CDR3 is made up of 15 amino acids. V gave up 5 bases and J gave up 6 bases; unmatched junction bases: 6. The CDR3 sequence: CASSKDRGLLNEQFF. Written as DNA, the CDR3 is TGTGCCAGCAGCAAGGACAGGGGGCTACTCAATGAGCAGTTCTTC.

This clonotype turned up a few times. The V and J genes are TRBV7-9 and TRBJ2-2; perhaps TRBD2 as D (7 bases). CDR1 and CDR2 (germline): SEHNR, FQNEAQ (reference sequence). The ends were cut back, 5 bases at V and 5 bases at J, with 15 bases in the middle. The CDR3 contains 15 residues. CDR3 in amino acids: CASSVSGTRTGELFF. Written as DNA, the CDR3 is TGTGCCAGCAGCGTCAGCGGGACAAGGACCGGGGAGCTGTTTTTT.

The rearrangement joins TRBV18 to TRBJ2-7, with 7 bases aligning to TRBD1. The germline V gene has CDR1 KGHSH and CDR2 LQKENI. The CDR3 extends over 14 amino acids. V was clipped by 10 bases and J by 4 bases; unmatched bases: 13. DNA for the CDR3: TGTGCCAACTCTTCTACGGGACAGCGTTACGAGCAGTACGTC. Amino acids: CANSSTGQRYEQYV.

In this sample, this clonotype turned up a few times. Here the CDR3 omits its conserved ending phenylalanine or tryptophan, so a read error is the likely source. V gene TRBV4-2 combines with J gene TRBJ1-5, with unresolved D. The CDR3 extends over 16 amino acids. In germline, CDR1 is LGHNA, CDR2 YNFKEQ. CDR3 region: CASSQQRVRGNQPQHL. CDR3 in DNA: TGCGCCAGCAGCCAACAAAGGGTTCGGGGCAATCAGCCCCAGCATTTA.

The CDR3 loop is CSAREATSGKVTQYF. CDR3 coding DNA: TGCAGTGCTAGAGAGGCGACTAGCGGGAAGGTTACCCAGTACTTC. The chain carries TRBV20-1 and TRBJ2-5; 11 nucleotides line up with TRBD2. This CDR3 has 15 residues. CDR1 is DFQATT, CDR2 SNEGSKA, per germline (reference sequence). Germline trimming cut 0 bases from V and 8 bases from J; bases unmatched to any gene: 8.

The table lists this clonotype with a few counts. V and J are TRBV9 and TRBJ2-5; D is unresolved. CDR1 and CDR2 from the germline V gene are SGDLS and YYNGEE. With 3 bases removed from V and 2 bases from J, the gap between germline ends came to 8 bases. The CDR3 length is 13 residues. This chain's CDR3 is CASSASGQETQYF. CDR3 nucleotides: TGTGCCAGCAGCGCCAGTGGGCAAGAGACCCAGTACTTC.

This clonotype was observed a single time. This sequence joins TRBV6-2 or TRBV6-3 and TRBJ2-2, with TRBD1 matching 8 bases. V was clipped by 10 bases and J by 5 bases; unmatched bases: 9. Germline V lookup: CDR1 MNHEY, CDR2 SVGEGT. CDR3 length: 14 residues. The DNA for the CDR3 is TGTGCCACCTCAGGACAGGGAGATACCGGGGAGCTGTTTTTT. Residues: CATSGQGDTGELFF.